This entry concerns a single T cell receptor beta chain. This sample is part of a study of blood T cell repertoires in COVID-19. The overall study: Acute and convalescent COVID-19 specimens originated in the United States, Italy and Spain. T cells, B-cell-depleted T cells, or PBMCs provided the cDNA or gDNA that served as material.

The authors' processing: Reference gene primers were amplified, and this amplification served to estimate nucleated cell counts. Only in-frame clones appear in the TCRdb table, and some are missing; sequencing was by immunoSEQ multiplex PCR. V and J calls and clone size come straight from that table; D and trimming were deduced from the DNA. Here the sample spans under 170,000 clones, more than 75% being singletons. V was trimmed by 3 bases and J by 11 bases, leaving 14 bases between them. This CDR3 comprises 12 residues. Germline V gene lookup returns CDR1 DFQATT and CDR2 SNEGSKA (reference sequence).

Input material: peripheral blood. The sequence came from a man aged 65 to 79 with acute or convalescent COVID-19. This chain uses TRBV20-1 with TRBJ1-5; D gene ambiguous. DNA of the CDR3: TGCAGTGCTAGTGGACGGTCTGGAGCCCAGCATTTT. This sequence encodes CSASGRSGAQHF.